This entry is about one T cell receptor beta chain. Germline V gives CDR1 SGHRS, CDR2 YFSETQ. The CDR3 spans 18 residues. J lost 8 bases, V lost 1 base, and 17 bases had no gene match. The data were taken from a study of shared T cell receptors in the human thymus. Method: immunoSEQ multiplex PCR; TCRdb's copy keeps in-frame clones and lacks some. The table includes more than 300,000 clones, around 93% detected once. The genes are TRBV5-1 and TRBJ2-1; 8 bases are shared with TRBD1. The receptor comes from a human donor. The sample taken for sequencing was thymocytes. Here the CDR3 reads CASSLMRTGISFFDEQFF. CDR3 nucleotides: TGCGCCAGCAGCTTGATGCGGACAGGGATCTCGTTTTTCGATGAGCAGTTCTTC.